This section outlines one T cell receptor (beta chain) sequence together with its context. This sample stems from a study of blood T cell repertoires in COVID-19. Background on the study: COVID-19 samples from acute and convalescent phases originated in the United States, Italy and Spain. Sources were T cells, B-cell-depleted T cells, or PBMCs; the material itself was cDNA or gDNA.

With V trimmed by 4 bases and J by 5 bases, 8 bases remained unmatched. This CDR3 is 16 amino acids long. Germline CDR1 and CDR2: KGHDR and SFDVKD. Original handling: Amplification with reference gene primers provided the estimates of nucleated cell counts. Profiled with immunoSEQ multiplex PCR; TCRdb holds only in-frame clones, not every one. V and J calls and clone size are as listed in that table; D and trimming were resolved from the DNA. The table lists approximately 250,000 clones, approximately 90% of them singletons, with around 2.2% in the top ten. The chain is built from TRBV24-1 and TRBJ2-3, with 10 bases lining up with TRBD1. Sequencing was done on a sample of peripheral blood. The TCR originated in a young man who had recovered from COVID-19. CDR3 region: CATSDPGQGLRDTQYF. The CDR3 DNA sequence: TGTGCCACCAGTGACCCGGGACAGGGGTTGAGAGATACGCAGTATTTT.